This TCR beta chain was obtained from a study of blood T cell repertoires in COVID-19. Whole-study context: There were acute and convalescent COVID-19 samples, and they came from the United States, Italy and Spain.

The CDR3 loop spans 13 amino acids. Germline-derived CDR1 and CDR2 are LGHDT and YNNKEL (reference sequence). Trimming removed 0 bases at V and 5 bases at J, with 7 bases between. Libraries were prepared by immunoSEQ multiplex PCR; TCRdb keeps only in-frame clonotypes and omits some of them. The table includes around 260,000 clones, 85% to 90% detected once. The sample taken for sequencing was peripheral blood. The chain carries TRBV3-1 (or the pseudogene TRBV3-2) and TRBJ1-2, with D unclear. This clonotype was sampled from a human donor in a cohort sampled during active COVID-19. CDR3 nucleotides: TGTGCCAGCAGCCAAGATAAAATTTATGGCTACACCTTC. Its translation: CASSQDKIYGYTF.